These T cell receptor beta chains were read from a single sample in a study of cytomegalovirus exposure and HLA in healthy donors. Profiled with immunoSEQ multiplex PCR; TCRdb holds only in-frame clones, not every one. The table has approximately 160,000 clones, roughly 82% seen once. Sequenced sample: PBMCs. Receptors were obtained from a woman between 50 and 59 years old in good health and CMV-seropositive. Both conserved end residues are part of each CDR3. The D gene is left open where the match is weak. Not all rows give a size; the values are once, few, many and, for expanded clones, a class.

-,TRBV5-1,few,TRBJ2-5,CASRWENQETQYF,TGCGCCAGCAGATGGGAGAATCAAGAGACCCAGTACTTC
TRBD1,TRBV7-8,-,TRBJ2-2,CASSLIVYADRAGTGELFF,TGTGCCAGCAGCTTAATTGTCTACGCTGACAGGGCGGGCACCGGGGAGCTGTTTTTT
-,TRBV7-9,-,TRBJ2-1,CASSLVGKTGPSYNEQFF,TGTGCCAGCAGCTTAGTCGGAAAAACAGGGCCCTCCTACAATGAGCAGTTCTTC
-,TRBV29-1,few,TRBJ1-2,CSVVDTYGYTF,TGCAGCGTTGTCGACACCTATGGCTACACCTTC
-,TRBV29-1,-,TRBJ2-3,CSVDSRTIDTQYF,TGCAGCGTTGACTCTCGAACAATAGATACGCAGTATTTT
-,TRBV30,-,TRBJ1-1,CAWSVQSEAFF,TGTGCCTGGAGTGTACAGTCAGAAGCTTTCTTT
-,TRBV2,-,TRBJ2-7,CASSGADTYEEQYF,TGTGCCAGCAGTGGGGCAGATACCTACGAAGAGCAGTACTTC
-,TRBV19,-,TRBJ2-1,CASSIYSGGLHNEQFF,TGTGCCAGTAGTATCTATTCGGGGGGCCTTCACAATGAGCAGTTCTTC
-,TRBV7-9,once,TRBJ2-7,CASSSTRDCEQYF,TGTGCCAGCAGCTCCACCCGGGACTGCGAGCAGTACTTC
-,TRBV15,-,TRBJ2-7,CATSREEGYEQYF,TGTGCCACCAGCAGGGAGGAGGGCTACGAGCAGTACTTC
TRBD2,TRBV4-2,-,TRBJ2-3,CASSPRGTSGGLTDTQYF,TGTGCCAGCAGCCCCCGAGGGACTAGCGGGGGGTTGACAGATACGCAGTATTTT
-,TRBV19,-,TRBJ2-3,CASSMTTRTQYF,TGTGCCAGTAGTATGACTACTCGAACGCAGTATTTT
TRBD1,TRBV4-2,-,TRBJ1-2,CASSSGTGDGYTF,TGTGCCAGCAGCTCGGGGACAGGGGATGGCTACACCTTC
TRBD1,TRBV5-1,-,TRBJ2-5,CASSLQGLETQYF,TGCGCCAGCAGCTTACAGGGGTTGGAGACCCAGTACTTC
-,TRBV11-2,-,TRBJ2-7,CASSSGYEQYF,TGTGCCAGCAGCTCGGGGTACGAGCAGTACTTC
-,TRBV5-1,-,TRBJ1-3,CASSSQSSPGNTIYF,TGCGCCAGCAGCTCCCAGTCTTCTCCGGGAAACACCATATATTTT
-,TRBV5-4,-,TRBJ2-1,CASSLELGRREQFF,TGTGCCAGCAGCTTGGAACTGGGGCGGCGAGAGCAGTTCTTC
-,TRBV11-2,-,TRBJ1-6,CASSSPGTQPLHF,TGTGCCAGCAGCTCCCCCGGGACACAACCCCTCCACTTT
TRBD1,TRBV9,-,TRBJ1-4,CASTGQGSEKLFF,TGTGCCAGCACGGGACAGGGTAGTGAAAAACTGTTTTTT
TRBD1,TRBV5-1,-,TRBJ2-7,CASRETGGSYEQYF,TGCGCCAGCAGGGAGACAGGGGGCTCCTACGAGCAGTACTTC
-,TRBV2,few,TRBJ1-2,CASSEGGQSLVGYTF,TGTGCCAGCAGTGAAGGCGGGCAGTCTTTAGTGGGCTACACCTTC
-,TRBV6-1,-,TRBJ2-1,CASSVRYNEQFF,TGTGCCAGCAGTGTTCGCTACAATGAGCAGTTCTTC
TRBD2,TRBV5-4,-,TRBJ2-3,CASSSLAGGQRDTQYF,TGTGCCAGCAGCTCACTAGCGGGGGGGCAGAGAGATACGCAGTATTTT
TRBD1,TRBV10-1,-,TRBJ2-2,CASSRSQTGFVPGELFF,TGCGCCAGCAGCAGATCCCAGACAGGGTTTGTCCCCGGGGAGCTGTTTTTT
TRBD1,TRBV19,-,TRBJ2-1,CASGGQALSYNEQFF,TGTGCCAGTGGAGGACAGGCCCTCTCCTACAATGAGCAGTTCTTC
-,TRBV11-2,-,TRBJ1-6,CASSRLGDSPLHF,TGTGCCAGCAGCCGCCTAGGGGATTCACCCCTCCACTTT
-,TRBV13,-,TRBJ1-2,CASSLTGNRYGYTF,TGTGCCAGCAGCTTAACGGGTAACCGGTATGGCTACACCTTC
TRBD2,TRBV30,few,TRBJ2-1,CAWSPKPGTSGNYNEQFF,TGTGCCTGGAGCCCGAAACCTGGGACTAGCGGGAACTACAATGAGCAGTTCTTC
-,TRBV27,-,TRBJ2-4,CASSLGQFKNIQYF,TGTGCCAGCAGTCTCGGACAGTTCAAAAACATTCAGTACTTC
-,TRBV5-6,once,TRBJ2-4,CASSLFPGEPKNIQYF,TGTGCCAGCAGCTTGTTCCCGGGAGAGCCCAAAAACATTCAGTACTTC
TRBD1,TRBV2,-,TRBJ1-2,CASSLDREGYGYTF,TGTGCCAGCAGTTTGGACAGGGAAGGCTATGGCTACACCTTC
-,TRBV6-1,-,TRBJ1-5,CASSETTNNQPQHF,TGTGCCAGCAGTGAAACGACAAACAATCAGCCCCAGCATTTT
-,TRBV6-1,few,TRBJ1-4,CASRLGTGQQEF,TGTGCCAGCAGGTTGGGAACAGGCCAGCAAGAGTTT
TRBD1,TRBV13,few,TRBJ2-7,CASAGTGSGYEQYF,TGTGCCAGCGCTGGGACAGGGTCCGGCTACGAGCAGTACTTC
TRBD1,TRBV5-6,-,TRBJ1-1,CASSPGQGVIMNTEAFF,TGTGCCAGCAGCCCGGGACAGGGGGTAATCATGAACACTGAAGCTTTCTTT
TRBD2,TRBV7-2,once,TRBJ2-3,CASSLRSGGLSTDTQYF,TGTGCCAGCAGCTTACGGAGCGGGGGCCTTAGCACAGATACGCAGTATTTT
TRBD1,TRBV6-5,-,TRBJ1-2,CASRRSRQGASGYTF,TGTGCCAGCAGGCGATCTAGACAGGGGGCGAGTGGCTACACCTTC
TRBD2,TRBV5-1,-,TRBJ2-3,CASSLGTSGGTDTQYF,TGCGCCAGCAGCCTCGGGACTAGCGGGGGCACAGATACGCAGTATTTT
-,TRBV29-1,-,TRBJ1-2,CSVEGGGGFAGYTF,TGCAGCGTTGAGGGGGGGGGAGGCTTTGCTGGCTACACCTTC
TRBD2,TRBV10-3,-,TRBJ2-1,CAIKGLADRGSEQFF,TGTGCCATCAAGGGACTAGCGGACCGGGGGAGTGAGCAGTTCTTC
TRBD1,TRBV10-2,-,TRBJ1-6,CASSPSGTGDSPLHF,TGCGCCAGCAGTCCCTCCGGGACAGGGGATTCACCCCTCCACTTT
-,TRBV2,once,TRBJ2-7,CASSDDARSYEQYF,TGTGCCAGCAGTGACGACGCGAGGTCCTACGAGCAGTACTTC
-,TRBV5-1,-,TRBJ1-1,CASSLGAQGSTEAFF,TGCGCCAGCAGCTTGGGAGCGCAGGGGTCCACTGAAGCTTTCTTT
-,TRBV7-8,-,TRBJ1-2,CASSLVRTGGRYGYTF,TGTGCCAGCAGCTTAGTCAGGACGGGGGGACGCTATGGCTACACCTTC